These 27 T cell receptor beta chains were sequenced from one sample in a study of cytomegalovirus exposure and HLA in healthy donors. Researchers ran the PCR with 60 Vbeta and 13 Jbeta primers. The data were produced by immunoSEQ multiplex PCR, yet TCRdb's version contains in-frame clones alone and is incomplete. The data contain around 170,000 clones, approximately 80% of them singletons. Sequences were obtained from PBMCs. Source of these receptors: a woman aged 18-29 years in good health and CMV-seronegative.

This chain connects TRBV2 to TRBJ2-7; no clear D. Per the germline V gene, CDR1 is SNHLY and CDR2 is FYNNEI. This CDR3 has 10 residues. Trimming cost V 5 bases and J 9 bases, with 8 bases left between them. The DNA for the CDR3 is TGTGCCAGCAGTCGGGTCGCGCAGTACTTC. Its protein product is CASSRVAQYF.

This clone occurred a few times. Its ends do not fully match the called genes, so a read error is possible. The chain couples TRBV6-1 to TRBJ2-7; TRBD1 might be the D (5 bases). This CDR3 comprises 12 residues. The V gene's germline CDR1 is MNHNS and CDR2 SASEGT. In DNA form, the CDR3 reads TGTGCCGGGTCGACAGTCTCCAACGAGCAGTACTTC. The encoded protein is CAGSTVSNEQYF.

CDR3 coding DNA: TGTGCCAGCAGCGTAGCTACAGGGGCAAATCAGCCCCAGCATTTT. Its protein is CASSVATGANQPQHF. J is TRBJ1-5 and V is TRBV9; 7 bases match TRBD1. Germline values: CDR1 SGDLS, CDR2 YYNGEE. The trim removed 0 bases at V and 4 bases at J, leaving 4 bases unmatched. The CDR3 has 15 residues.

Comment on this clone: Mismatch with germline at one junction end may stem from a read error. The V gene is TRBV7-7, the J gene TRBJ2-2, with 8 bases matching TRBD1. The germline CDR1 and CDR2 sequences are SSHAT and FNYEAQ (reference sequence). The CDR3 consists of 14 residues. The CDR3 nucleotides are TGTGCTAGCAGCTTAGCACAGGGGGCCGGGGAGCTGTTTTTT. This codes for CASSLAQGAGELFF.

The chain recombines TRBV18 with TRBJ1-3; D might be TRBD1 (6 bases). Per the germline V gene, CDR1 is KGHSH and CDR2 is LQKENI. The CDR3 spans 12 residues. The V and J ends lost 8 bases and 2 bases respectively, with 7 bases between them. The CDR3 loop is CASEGAGNTIYF. DNA for the CDR3: TGTGCCAGCGAGGGGGCTGGAAACACCATATATTTT.

The rearrangement uses TRBV7-3 and TRBJ2-3, with 7 positions matching TRBD1. The CDR3 is made up of 16 amino acids. Trimming cost V 4 bases and J 2 bases; bases outside gene matches: 9. The germline gives CDR1 SGHTA, CDR2 FQGTGA. CDR3 bases: TGTGCCAGCAGCTCATATCCGGGACAGCCCACAGATACGCAGTATTTT. Its protein is CASSSYPGQPTDTQYF. Full variable domain (remainder filled in from reference TRBV7-3 and TRBJ2-3): GAGVSQTPSNKVTEKGKYVELRCDPISGHTALYWYRQSLGQGPEFLIYFQGTGAADDSGLPNDRFFAVRPEGSVSTLKIQRTERGDSAVYLCASSSYPGQPTDTQYFGPGTRLTVL.

The chain links TRBV27 to TRBJ2-1, with 9 bases identical to TRBD1. Per germline, CDR1 MNHEY and CDR2 SMNVEV (reference sequence). The J segment lost 7 bases and the V segment lost 8 bases, leaving 9 bases of the junction unmatched. This CDR3 is 14 amino acids long. In nucleotides, the CDR3 is TGTGCCAGCGGGAACAGACAGGGGGGGAATGAGCAGTTCTTC. This codes for CASGNRQGGNEQFF.

The chain couples TRBV30 to TRBJ1-2, with D possibly matching TRBD1 (5 bases). The V gene's germline CDR1 is GTSNPN and CDR2 SVGIG (reference sequence). This CDR3 contains 13 residues. The V and J ends lost 2 bases and 4 bases respectively, with 11 bases between them. The CDR3 sequence: CAWSPGLSYGYTF. The CDR3 nucleotides read TGTGCCTGGAGTCCAGGGCTCTCCTATGGCTACACCTTC.

This chain links TRBV6-5 with TRBJ2-7; 9 bases map to TRBD1. The length of the CDR3 is 12 residues. V trimming: 4 bases; J trimming: 6 bases; junction bases outside the gene matches: 1. CDR1 is MNHEY, CDR2 SVGAGI, per germline. The CDR3 sequence is CASSWTGVEQYF. The DNA of the CDR3 is TGTGCCAGCAGTTGGACAGGGGTCGAGCAGTACTTC.

The rearrangement joins TRBV6-5 to TRBJ1-2; D is undetermined. Germline V gene data show CDR1 as MNHEY and CDR2 as SVGAGI. The V gene lost 5 bases and the J gene lost 8 bases, with 21 bases spanning the gap. This CDR3 has 15 residues. The CDR3 protein is CASSGFADPSRGYTF. The CDR3 region has the DNA TGTGCCAGCAGTGGCTTTGCTGACCCTTCTAGGGGCTACACCTTC.

The chain recombines TRBV2 with TRBJ2-7, with 7 nucleotides matching TRBD1. Germline CDR1 reads SNHLY; CDR2 reads FYNNEI. J gave up 1 base and V 6 bases, and 6 bases lay outside the gene matches. This CDR3 is 14 amino acids long. The CDR3: CASSLTGVSYEQYF. The CDR3 bases are TGTGCCAGCAGCCTTACAGGGGTTTCCTACGAGCAGTACTTC.

The CDR3 loop is CASSPDQGVKTGELFF. Here the CDR3 DNA reads TGCGCCAGCAGCCCAGACCAAGGGGTGAAGACCGGGGAGCTGTTTTTT. The rearrangement links TRBV4-1 to TRBJ2-2; D is perhaps TRBD1 (5 bases). The CDR3 has 16 amino acids. The germline V gene encodes CDR1 MGHRA and CDR2 YSYEKL. The V gene lost 4 bases and the J gene lost 5 bases, with 17 bases spanning the gap.

The chain carries TRBV15 and TRBJ2-7; TRBD1 matches 7 bases. Per the germline V gene, CDR1 is LNHNV and CDR2 is YYDKDF (reference sequence). The CDR3 length is 16 residues. J was trimmed by 0 bases and V by 5 bases; bases with no gene match: 10. In DNA, the CDR3 is TGTGCCACCAGCGCCCCCTTGACAGGGAGCTCCTACGAGCAGTACTTC. Amino acids: CATSAPLTGSSYEQYF.

This clone has a single count. This chain links TRBV6-6 with TRBJ1-3; 7 bases are shared with TRBD1. Germline lookup yields CDR1 MNHNY and CDR2 SVGAGI (reference sequence). This CDR3 has 15 amino acids. V dropped 1 base and J dropped 2; count of bases not matched to a gene: 2. Written as DNA, the CDR3 is TGTGCCAGCAGTTACTACGACAGGGCTGGAAACACCATATATTTT. It specifies CASSYYDRAGNTIYF.

The chain links TRBV10-2 to TRBJ2-7; 9 bases fit TRBD2. In germline, CDR1 is WSHSY, CDR2 SAAADI. The V segment lost 1 base and the J segment 3 bases; nucleotides outside the gene matches: 7. The CDR3 loop spans 16 amino acids. The CDR3 DNA sequence: TGCGCCAGCAGTGAGTTAAGGACAGCGGGAGGCTACGAGCAGTACTTC. Its protein is CASSELRTAGGYEQYF.

V gene TRBV5-1 combines with J gene TRBJ1-1; 9 bases are shared with TRBD1. Per the germline V gene, CDR1 is SGHRS and CDR2 is YFSETQ. V lost 4 bases, J lost 1 base, and 2 bases stayed unmatched. The CDR3 loop spans 14 amino acids. CDR3 nucleotides: TGCGCCAGCAGCGGACAGGGGCCGAACACTGAAGCTTTCTTT. This translates into CASSGQGPNTEAFF.

The chain uses TRBV27 and TRBJ2-7, with a tentative D call TRBD2 (5 bases). The ends were cut back, 0 bases at V and 3 bases at J, with 12 bases in the middle. Germline loops: CDR1 MNHEY, CDR2 SMNVEV (reference sequence). CDR3 length equals 15 residues. Here the CDR3 reads CASSLSPGSDYEQYF. As DNA, the CDR3 is TGTGCCAGCAGTTTATCGCCGGGTAGCGACTACGAGCAGTACTTC.

This chain joins TRBV28 and TRBJ1-2; D possibly corresponds to TRBD1 (6 bases). Germline CDR1 and CDR2: MDHEN and SYDVKM. V was pared by 3 bases and J by 6 bases, with 8 bases between. There are 12 residues in the CDR3. This CDR3 reads CASSLTGDGYTF. CDR3 nucleotides: TGTGCCAGCAGTTTGACAGGCGATGGCTACACCTTC.

A word on this clone: The sample has other DNA sequences that encode this CDR3 too. The chain is built from TRBV5-1 and TRBJ1-6, with TRBD1 as a possible D gene (6 bases). The CDR3 runs to 14 residues. With 0 bases removed from V and 7 bases from J, the gap between germline ends came to 8 bases. The germline gives CDR1 SGHRS, CDR2 YFSETQ. The CDR3 sequence: CASSLEGDNSPLHF. The CDR3 coding sequence is TGCGCCAGCAGCTTGGAGGGGGACAATTCACCCCTCCACTTT.

This chain joins TRBV4-1 and TRBJ2-4; 7 nucleotides match TRBD1. Trimming at V came to 2 bases and at J to 4 bases, leaving 8 bases not matched to a gene. Germline V CDR1 and CDR2: MGHRA, YSYEKL. This CDR3 contains 16 residues. DNA of the CDR3: TGCGCCAGCAGCCAACCAAGCCGACAGGGTAAAAACATTCAGTACTTC. It specifies CASSQPSRQGKNIQYF.

The V gene is TRBV19, the J gene TRBJ2-5; 10 bases are shared with TRBD2. With V trimmed by 5 bases and J by 11 bases, 11 bases remained unmatched. This CDR3 has 14 residues. Germline V gene data show CDR1 as LNHDA and CDR2 as SQIVND (reference sequence). CDR3 nucleotide sequence: TGTGCCAGTAGTCGAATTAGCGGGGGGTTGGAGCAGTACTTC. It translates to CASSRISGGLEQYF. The full variable domain, completed using reference TRBV19 and TRBJ2-5, is DGGITQSPKYLFRKEGQNVTLSCEQNLNHDAMYWYRQDPGQGLRLIYYSQIVNDFQKGDIAEGYSVSREKKESFPLTVTSAQKNPTAFYLCASSRISGGLEQYFGPGTRLLVL.

This clone was seen only a few times. The chain has TRBV6-1 and TRBJ2-2, with TRBD2 matching over 7 bases. Trimming at V came to 1 base and at J to 4 bases, leaving 6 bases not matched to a gene. The CDR3 is made up of 16 amino acids. Germline loops: CDR1 MNHNS, CDR2 SASEGT. CDR3 bases: TGTGCCAGCAGTGAAGTCGGGGGGTCCGGCACCGGGGAGCTGTTTTTT. Encoded protein: CASSEVGGSGTGELFF.

The chain combines TRBV5-1 with TRBJ2-5, with D uncertain. The DNA end lines up better with TRBJ2-7; the J call may be wrong. This CDR3 has 14 amino acids. CDR1 and CDR2 (germline): SGHRS, YFSETQ. Here the CDR3 reads CASSLSGLDYEQYF. DNA of the CDR3: TGCGCCAGCAGCTTGTCCGGGTTGGACTACGAGCAGTACTTC.

The CDR3 sequence is CASSSQTGTPNEQFF. The CDR3 nucleotides are TGTGCCAGCAGCTCCCAAACAGGGACCCCTAACGAGCAGTTCTTC. The rearrangement uses TRBV11-3 and TRBJ2-1; possible D gene TRBD1, 6 bases. This CDR3 has 15 residues. CDR1 and CDR2 (germline): SGHNT, YENEEA. The germline V and J ends were trimmed by 4 bases and 10 bases, with 20 bases remaining between them.

CDR3 nucleotides: TGCAGCGTTGGGGCCCGGCAGGGATCATTTCAGACCCAGTACTTC. Residues: CSVGARQGSFQTQYF. This chain links TRBV29-1 with TRBJ2-5, with D tentatively TRBD1 (5 bases). The CDR3 consists of 15 residues. Looked up from germline, CDR1 is SQVTM and CDR2 is ANQGSEA. Between the trimmed V and J ends, which lost 4 bases and 6 bases, there was a span of 21 bases.

CDR3 sequence reads: CASSQIQGAVGELFF. The DNA for the CDR3 is TGCGCCAGCAGCCAAATACAGGGGGCGGTCGGGGAGCTGTTTTTT. The V call is TRBV4-1, the J call TRBJ2-2; 9 bases are a match to TRBD1. After removal of 2 bases from V and 7 bases from J, the junction contained 5 bases not matched to a gene. The CDR3 consists of 15 residues. Germline lookup yields CDR1 MGHRA and CDR2 YSYEKL.

J is TRBJ1-6 and V is TRBV5-1; 9 positions match TRBD1. The length of the CDR3 is 16 residues. Looked up from germline, CDR1 is SGHRS and CDR2 is YFSETQ. J gave up 4 bases and V 0 bases, and 2 bases lay outside the gene matches. The CDR3 loop is CASSLDGQGYNSPLHF. For the CDR3, the DNA is TGCGCCAGCAGCTTGGACGGACAGGGGTATAATTCACCCCTCCACTTT.